The text below deals with one T cell receptor beta chain. Its matching antigen is unknown. The data are from a study of CXCR3-negative and CXCR3-positive naive CD8 T cells. Study conclusions and caveats: Diversity proved comparably high across both naive subsets and much lower in memory CD8+ cells. Naive cells used TRBV-TRBJ genes in much the same way whether CXCR3-negative or CXCR3-positive; memory cells did not. In CXCR3-positive naive cells, the TRB CDR3s were more hydrophobic than in CXCR3-negative naive cells. TCR interaction strength was inferred from TRB CDR3 physicochemistry, as CD5 matched across naive subsets.

TRB cDNA was prepared as libraries by UMI-labeled 5' RACE. Following a re-call of the 5' RACE reads, TCRdb has one entry per CDR3 protein and lacks DNA. Its table records about 120,000 distinct CDR3 sequences. CDR1 and CDR2 from the germline V gene are MDHEN and SYDVKM. The CDR3 extends over 15 amino acids. The clonotype comes from a human donor in good health. Some clones in this sample may be carry-over from other donors' samples. V usage is TRBV28 and J usage is TRBJ1-1. Sequencing was carried out using naive CXCR3+ CD8+ T cells from blood. As for subset: CD45RO-CCR7+CD27+CD95- naive CD8+ T cells expressing CXCR3 (TNR3+). CDR3 protein: CASSLAPDFNTEAFF.